This TCR beta chain was captured by sequencing in a study of early stage breast cancer tumors (dated 2017 in TCRdb). Notes on the research overall: Of the 15 to 20 invasive breast tumors, about a dozen were found to be estrogen receptor-positive, progesterone receptor-positive and HER2-negative. Of the approximately 12 ER+/PR+/HER2- tumors, eight were classified as invasive ductal carcinomas and four as invasive lobular carcinomas. On average, each sample had about 9.7-fold read coverage. The samples as a whole yielded some 2,500,000 detected templates, corresponding to 1,100,000 or so unique clonotypes.

About 19-55 mg of tumor tissue was diced and typically yielded more than 2.5 ug of DNA. The study profiled bulk TCR beta-chain repertoires in matched peripheral blood, tumor and adjacent normal breast tissue taken from some 15 patients with early-stage breast cancer. After resection, tumor tissue identified by eye was cut out and put into prechilled RNAlater. Tumor tissue (about 18-50 mg) was diced and homogenized in RLTplus buffer with beta-mercaptoethanol and antifoaming agent using a TissueLyser II. The Qiagen AllPrep DNA/RNA Mini kit was used for genomic DNA extraction. The paper's findings and limits, for the study overall: The small cohort size prevented analysis by tumor subtype. Chain pairing and functional markers such as CD4, CD8 and FOXP3 were not captured by bulk genomic DNA sequencing of unsorted cells. Compared with adjacent normal breast tissue, tumors had higher clonality and roughly 2.5-fold greater T cell density. Repertoires from blood and normal breast were more alike than repertoires from blood and tumor, and in about 85% of the 16 patients, comparing each tissue with blood separated tumor from normal. Enriched TCRB sequences shared across patients were found to be mostly commonly generated sequences that were unlikely to play an important role in the tumor microenvironment.

Each sample was amplified as two independent genomic DNA replicates: 0.5 to 0.65 ug for blood and roughly 1.5 ug for tumor or normal breast. TCRB sequencing of genomic DNA was carried out with the ImmunoSeq Intro kit according to the manufacturer's instructions. Multiplex PCR was run for 31 cycles using proprietary primers and spike-in control sequences for absolute quantification. Single-end 150-bp reads were used to sequence an 87-bp fragment spanning the CDR3 plus the flanking V and J genes. Seven samples, each with two replicates, were multiplexed per lane of an Illumina MiSeq using version 3.0 chemistry. The authors' analysis ran thus. Raw data were processed with the vendor's proprietary pipeline, and both replicates were merged into a single result per sample. To define clonotypes, the study grouped productive rearrangements that shared the V-gene family, CDR3 amino acid sequence and J-gene segment. Clonality was computed as 1 minus the normalized Shannon entropy (Pielou evenness) of TCRB abundances. To estimate T cell density, the total number of templates was divided by the number of input cells, which was inferred from the amount of DNA input. Total repertoire diversity and clonality were estimated with Recon using default parameters. A clonotype was considered tumor-enriched if its abundance in tumor exceeded 0.1% and was at least 32-fold higher than its abundance in normal breast. The source is immuneACCESS, and TCRdb retained only in-frame sequences with V and J called. Part of the clones is not carried over; for the studies checked, unresolved V genes explain less than half of this, and the remainder is unexplained. V, J and clone size derive from that table, while D and trimming were established from the DNA sequence. This sample is represented by about 4,800 clones; 61% of them were singletons. Of the sample, around 17% falls within the top ten clones.

For this clone: Its antigen remains undetermined. No much larger clone exists at a distance of one base, and base qualities are not known.

From its cysteine to its phenylalanine, the CDR3 spans 16 amino acids. Just the 48-base CDR3 DNA is kept, in frame starting at base 1. CDR1 MNHNY and CDR2 SVGAGI are derived from the germline V gene (reference sequence). Relative to germline, V is missing 6 bases and J is missing 4 bases, with 8 bases of the junction outside any gene match. The sequence came from a person aged 45 to 59 with breast cancer. The sequencing input was breast tumor tissue. The V gene is TRBV6-6 and the J gene is TRBJ2-3, with 12 middle bases fitting TRBD2. CDR3 loop: CASRPASGGASDTQYF. The nucleotide sequence is TGTGCCAGCAGGCCCGCTAGCGGGGGGGCATCAGATACGCAGTATTTT.